The 4 T cell receptor beta chains presented below share a single source sample, sequenced in a study of response to subunit inactivated influenza vaccine. MiXCR, run by TCRdb on the RT-PCR reads, gives a single entry per CDR3 protein. In the table there are over 650,000 distinct CDR3 sequences, roughly 18% of which are singletons. This sample comprised PBMCs from blood, obtained 5 to 6 days after vaccination. These receptor sequences come from a man aged 50 or older who received an inactivated influenza vaccine.

With regard to this clonotype: Its ends do not fully match the called genes, so a read error is possible. V is TRBV28 and J is TRBJ2-6; 8 nucleotides line up with TRBD1. CDR1 and CDR2 (germline): MDHEN, SYDVKM. The length of the CDR3 is 15 residues. CDR3 coding DNA: TGTGCCCGCAGACAGGGGCCCGCTGGCGCCAACGTCCTGACTTTC. Encoded protein: CARRQGPAGANVLTF.

This sequence joins TRBV28 and TRBJ2-7, with a possible D match to TRBD2 (6 bases). The V end lost 6 bases, the J end lost 2 bases, and 17 bases lay between the germline ends. Germline V gene lookup returns CDR1 MDHEN and CDR2 SYDVKM. The CDR3 runs 15 residues. CDR3 coding DNA: TGTGCCAGCAGGAGGGGAGGTATTACGGCCTACGAGCAGTACTTC. Its protein product is CASRRGGITAYEQYF.

This clonotype was counted ten times or more. V gene TRBV12-3 or TRBV12-4 combines with J gene TRBJ2-7; D remains ambiguous. Trimming cost V 2 bases and J 2 bases, with 7 bases left between them. The CDR3 contains 13 residues. Written as DNA, the CDR3 is TGTGCCAGCAGTTTATCCAGGCCCTACGAGCAGTACTTC. Amino acids: CASSLSRPYEQYF.

The CDR3 spells CASSLAGEAYNEQFF. The CDR3 bases are TGTGCCAGCAGCTTAGCTGGGGAGGCCTACAATGAGCAGTTCTTC. The rearrangement links TRBV7-6 to TRBJ2-1; tentatively, D is TRBD2 (6 bases). Per the germline V gene, CDR1 is SGHVS and CDR2 is FNYEAQ. CDR3 length: 15 residues. V lost 0 bases and J lost 2, with 8 bases in between.